Presented here are 24 T cell receptor beta chains from one specimen sequenced in a study of glioma-infiltrating T cells. Amplification of TCR alpha and beta CDR3 regions from RNA used iRepertoire nested multiplex PCR. In TCRdb, the multiplex PCR reads were re-called with MiXCR into one record per CDR3 protein. The table lists some 130,000 distinct CDR3 sequences, about 25% of them singletons. Sequencing input: glioma tissue, nonneoplastic brain tissue, or PBMCs (not recorded which). These receptors were obtained from a human donor with low-grade glioma or glioblastoma, undergoing nonglioma brain surgery, or in good health (not recorded which).

The chain links TRBV7-2 to TRBJ2-1; TRBD2 is a possible D gene (6 bases). The CDR3 is made up of 16 amino acids. V gave up 4 bases and J gave up 8 bases, with 21 bases separating them. Germline values: CDR1 SGHTA, CDR2 FQGNSA. The CDR3, as DNA: TGTGCCAGCAGCTCCACCTTAGCGGTCTACTGGGATGAGCAGTTCTTC. As protein: CASSSTLAVYWDEQFF.

The rearrangement joins TRBV7-3 to TRBJ2-5; 8 bases map to TRBD2. The CDR3 has 15 residues. Germline trimming cut 2 bases from V and 2 bases from J; bases unmatched to any gene: 4. In germline, CDR1 is SGHTA, CDR2 FQGTGA. The CDR3 nucleotides read TGTGCCAGCAGCTTAGGCGGGGGGATTCAAGAGACCCAGTACTTC. This sequence encodes CASSLGGGIQETQYF. Combining the CDR3 with reference TRBV7-3 and TRBJ2-5 gives the whole variable domain GAGVSQTPSNKVTEKGKYVELRCDPISGHTALYWYRQSLGQGPEFLIYFQGTGAADDSGLPNDRFFAVRPEGSVSTLKIQRTERGDSAVYLCASSLGGGIQETQYFGPGTRLLVL.

With respect to this clonotype: With a much larger clone just one base away, this may be a read error. CDR3 sequence: CASSWDREDTEAFF. CDR3 nucleotide sequence: TGTGCCAGCAGTTGGGACAGGGAGGACACTGAAGCTTTCTTT. This chain uses TRBV6-2 or TRBV6-3 with TRBJ1-1; 9 positions agree with TRBD1. The length of the CDR3 is 14 residues. Germline V gives CDR1 MNHEY, CDR2 SVGEGT. With 4 bases clipped from V and 3 bases from J, the junction kept 3 bases outside the gene matches.

This clonotype showed up just a few times. The rearrangement links TRBV7-2 to TRBJ1-1; D gene unclear. Trimming shortened V by 1 base and J by 1 base, and 10 bases separated the two germline ends. The germline CDR1 and CDR2 sequences are SGHTA and FQGNSA. The CDR3 totals 15 residues. In nucleotides, the CDR3 is TGTGCCAGCAGCTTAGGTTTGGTAGGGAACACTGAAGCTTTCTTT. It codes for CASSLGLVGNTEAFF. The full variable domain, its missing parts supplied by reference TRBV7-2 and TRBJ1-1, is GAGVSQSPSNKVTEKGKDVELRCDPISGHTALYWYRQSLGQGLEFLIYFQGNSAPDKSGLPSDRFSAERTGGSVSTLTIQRTQQEDSAVYLCASSLGLVGNTEAFFGQGTRLTVV.

Points on this clonotype: The missing conserved phenylalanine or tryptophan at the end of this CDR3 makes a read error likely. The chain joins TRBV15 to TRBJ2-4, with a weak D call TRBD2 (7 bases). This CDR3 is built from 16 residues. Deletions cut 4 bases from V and 3 bases from J, with 16 bases between. The germline gives CDR1 LNHNV, CDR2 YYDKDF (reference sequence). The CDR3 spells CATSTQYREGKNIQYS. DNA of the CDR3: TGTGCCACCAGCACTCAGTACAGGGAGGGCAAAAACATTCAGTACTCC.

The J gene is TRBJ2-7, the V gene TRBV7-2; no definite D call. The CDR3 totals 16 residues. Germline values: CDR1 SGHTA, CDR2 FQGNSA. V lost 1 base, J lost 2 bases, and 15 bases lay in between. CDR3 residues: CASSLVKPPMPYEQYF. The CDR3 nucleotides read TGTGCCAGCAGCTTAGTAAAACCGCCTATGCCCTACGAGCAGTACTTC. Full variable domain (rest looked up from reference TRBV7-2 and TRBJ2-7): GAGVSQSPSNKVTEKGKDVELRCDPISGHTALYWYRQSLGQGLEFLIYFQGNSAPDKSGLPSDRFSAERTGGSVSTLTIQRTQQEDSAVYLCASSLVKPPMPYEQYFGPGTRLTVT.

This clonotype was seen more than once but under ten times. The rearrangement links TRBV7-9 to TRBJ2-5; D is uncertain. Germline lookup yields CDR1 SEHNR and CDR2 FQNEAQ (reference sequence). The CDR3 extends over 11 amino acids. Trimming pared 11 bases from V and 4 bases from J, leaving 11 bases between. Here the CDR3 DNA reads TGTGCCGGCACCCGCCTAGAGACCCAGTACTTC. Translating it yields CAGTRLETQYF.

The sample holds a few counts of this clonotype. This chain uses TRBV18 with TRBJ2-3, with D tentatively TRBD2 (5 bases). V was cut by 3 bases and J by 1 base, with 14 bases left in between. CDR3 length equals 16 residues. Germline CDR1 and CDR2: KGHSH and LQKENI. As DNA, the CDR3 is TGTGCCAGCTCACCCTTGGACGGGAAACGCACAGATACGCAGTATTTT. Translation gives CASSPLDGKRTDTQYF.

The chain recombines TRBV11-1 with TRBJ2-7, with D unclear. V was shortened by 4 bases and J by 10 bases, with 14 bases between the two germline ends. The germline gives CDR1 SGHAT, CDR2 FQDESV (reference sequence). The CDR3 covers 12 residues. CDR3 amino acids: CASSSELETQYV. The CDR3 DNA reads as TGTGCCAGCAGCTCCGAACTGGAGACCCAGTACGTC.

As DNA, the CDR3 is TGCAGTGCTTCCGAGACAGGGGCTACCGGCACTGAAGCTTTCTTT. It yields the protein CSASETGATGTEAFF. The chain uses TRBV20-1 and TRBJ1-1, with 8 bases matching TRBD1. Germline V lookup: CDR1 DFQATT, CDR2 SNEGSKA (reference sequence). J gave up 4 bases and V 5 bases, and 12 bases lay outside the gene matches. The CDR3 is made up of 15 amino acids.

Points on this clonotype: The junction does not match germline at one end; this may be a read error. This chain links TRBV7-2 with TRBJ2-3, with D perhaps matching TRBD2 (5 bases). The CDR3 spans 15 residues. CDR1 is SGHTA and CDR2 is FQGNSA in the germline V gene. The CDR3 nucleotides read TGTGCCAGCAGCCTAGCCCCGATTAGCACAGATACGCAGTATTTT. Protein product: CASSLAPISTDTQYF.

V gene TRBV6-2 or TRBV6-3 combines with J gene TRBJ1-2; D uncertain. Germline CDR1 and CDR2: MNHEY and SVGEGT. The CDR3 covers 11 residues. Deletions cut 2 bases from V and 7 bases from J, with 5 bases between. The CDR3 here is CASSYGFGYTF. The CDR3, as DNA: TGTGCCAGCAGTTACGGGTTTGGCTACACCTTC.

This chain connects TRBV24-1 to TRBJ1-2; D is perhaps TRBD1 (5 bases). The V end was cut by 7 bases, the J end by 1 base, with 18 bases between. There are 16 residues in the CDR3. Looked up from germline, CDR1 is KGHDR and CDR2 is SFDVKD. CDR3 DNA sequence: TGTGCCACCAGCTCCCGACGGGACCCAAGTAACTATGGCTACACCTTC. Amino acid sequence: CATSSRRDPSNYGYTF.

The chain carries TRBV7-9 and TRBJ1-1; possibly TRBD1 for D (5 bases). CDR1 and CDR2 from the germline V gene are SEHNR and FQNEAQ (reference sequence). The CDR3 sequence is 16 residues long. V was shortened by 0 bases and J by 1 base, with 12 bases between the two germline ends. The CDR3 here is CASSLAGGRANTEAFF. The CDR3 nucleotides are TGTGCCAGCAGCTTAGCTGGGGGTCGGGCGAACACTGAAGCTTTCTTT.

This clonotype appeared many times. The V and J genes are TRBV27 and TRBJ2-1; 12 positions match TRBD2. CDR1 and CDR2 (germline): MNHEY, SMNVEV (reference sequence). Trimming removed 5 bases from V and 6 bases from J; junction bases left unmatched: 5. There are 15 residues in the CDR3. As DNA, the CDR3 is TGTGCCAGCAGTCAGACTAGCGGGGGCCTCAATGAGCAGTTCTTC. Translation: CASSQTSGGLNEQFF.

This clonotype was detected only once. A junction end diverges from the germline sequence, so it may reflect a read error. This CDR3 reads CAISDGTANEKLFF. The DNA for the CDR3 is TGTGCCATCAGTGACGGGACAGCTAATGAAAAACTGTTTTTT. V usage is TRBV6-6 and J usage is TRBJ1-4; 7 positions match TRBD1. The germline V gene encodes CDR1 MNHNY and CDR2 SVGAGI (reference sequence). CDR3 length: 14 residues.

V gene TRBV5-1 combines with J gene TRBJ2-5, with TRBD1 matching 8 bases. J was trimmed by 5 bases and V by 1 base; bases with no gene match: 7. Looked up from germline, CDR1 is SGHRS and CDR2 is YFSETQ. There are 15 residues in the CDR3. The chain's CDR3 is CASSLSDRGGETQYF. As DNA, the CDR3 is TGCGCCAGCAGCTTGAGTGACAGGGGTGGCGAGACCCAGTACTTC.

This clonotype was detected only a few times. This chain joins TRBV14 and TRBJ2-7; unclear D gene. Germline CDR1 and CDR2: SGHDN and FVKESK. Deletions cut 1 base from V and 3 bases from J, with 13 bases between. This CDR3 contains 15 residues. Written as DNA, the CDR3 is TGTGCCAGCAGCCAAGGGATACTACCCATCTACGAGCAGTACGTC. It codes for CASSQGILPIYEQYV.

This clonotype was observed a handful of times. The J gene is TRBJ2-5, the V gene TRBV28, with 9 nucleotides matching TRBD1. V shed 3 bases, J shed 4 bases, and the junction held 6 bases outside the gene matches. Germline CDR1 reads MDHEN; CDR2 reads SYDVKM. The CDR3 totals 15 residues. The CDR3, as DNA: TGTGCCAGCAGTTTGTATGGGACAGGGTTAGAGACCCAGTACTTC. It yields the protein CASSLYGTGLETQYF.

This clonotype was counted only a few times. The chain carries TRBV29-1 and TRBJ2-1; 9 bases align to TRBD2. The CDR3 is 16 amino acids. J lost 3 bases, V lost 0 bases, and 6 bases had no gene match. CDR1 is SQVTM, CDR2 ANQGSEA, per germline. In DNA, the CDR3 is TGCAGCGTTGAAGATCTCGCGGGGGGGAGCTACAATGAGCAGTTCTTC. This gives the protein CSVEDLAGGSYNEQFF.

The chain combines TRBV24-1 with TRBJ2-1; 11 bases agree with TRBD1. The J segment lost 5 bases and the V segment lost 7 bases, leaving 3 bases of the junction unmatched. The CDR3 totals 14 residues. Germline-derived CDR1 and CDR2 are KGHDR and SFDVKD. As DNA, the CDR3 is TGTGCCACCAGGGGGACAGGGGGGCACAATGAGCAGTTCTTC. Amino acids: CATRGTGGHNEQFF.

The rearrangement links TRBV6-1 to TRBJ2-3; perhaps TRBD1 as D (5 bases). The CDR3 is 14 residues long. V shed 4 bases and J shed 6 bases, with 14 bases lying between them. Germline-derived CDR1 and CDR2 are MNHNS and SASEGT. In nucleotides, the CDR3 is TGTGCCAGCAGTGTTGGCAGGGCAACCGATACGCAGTATTTT. It yields the protein CASSVGRATDTQYF.

With regard to this clonotype: A much bigger clone sits one base away, suggesting this may be a read error. This chain connects TRBV28 to TRBJ1-1; perhaps TRBD1 as D (6 bases). V lost 3 bases and J lost 4, with 15 bases in between. Germline CDR1 and CDR2: MDHEN and SYDVKM. CDR3 length equals 15 residues. The DNA for the CDR3 is TGTGCCAGCAGTTTCGGACAGAGGTGGGCCACTGAAGCTTTCTTT. Its translation is CASSFGQRWATEAFF.

The chain has TRBV5-4 and TRBJ2-7; 7 nucleotides agree with TRBD2. Germline V gene sequence: CDR1 SGHNT, CDR2 YYREEE (reference sequence). This CDR3 spans 14 amino acids. Unmatched junction bases numbered 6, after V lost 3 bases and J lost 3 bases. The chain's CDR3 is CASSSGASGYEQYV. In nucleotides, the CDR3 is TGTGCCAGCAGCTCCGGGGCTAGCGGCTACGAGCAGTACGTC.